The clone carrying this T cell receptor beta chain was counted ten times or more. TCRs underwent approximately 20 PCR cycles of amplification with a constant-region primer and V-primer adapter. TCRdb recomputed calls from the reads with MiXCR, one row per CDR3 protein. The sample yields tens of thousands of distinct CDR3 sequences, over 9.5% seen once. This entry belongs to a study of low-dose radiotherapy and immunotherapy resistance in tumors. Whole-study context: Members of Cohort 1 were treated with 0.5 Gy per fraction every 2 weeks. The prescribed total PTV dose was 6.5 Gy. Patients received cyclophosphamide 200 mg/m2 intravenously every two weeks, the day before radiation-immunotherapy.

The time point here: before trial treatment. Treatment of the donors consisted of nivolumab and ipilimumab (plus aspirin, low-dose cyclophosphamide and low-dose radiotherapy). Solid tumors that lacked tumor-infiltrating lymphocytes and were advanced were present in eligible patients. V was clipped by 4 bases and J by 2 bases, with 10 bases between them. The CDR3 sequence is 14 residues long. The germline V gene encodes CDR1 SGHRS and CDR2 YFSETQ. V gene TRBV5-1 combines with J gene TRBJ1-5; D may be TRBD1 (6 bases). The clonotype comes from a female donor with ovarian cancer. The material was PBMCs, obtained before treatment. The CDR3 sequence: CASSARGGNQPQHF. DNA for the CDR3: TGCGCCAGCAGCGCCAGGGGCGGCAATCAGCCCCAGCATTTT.